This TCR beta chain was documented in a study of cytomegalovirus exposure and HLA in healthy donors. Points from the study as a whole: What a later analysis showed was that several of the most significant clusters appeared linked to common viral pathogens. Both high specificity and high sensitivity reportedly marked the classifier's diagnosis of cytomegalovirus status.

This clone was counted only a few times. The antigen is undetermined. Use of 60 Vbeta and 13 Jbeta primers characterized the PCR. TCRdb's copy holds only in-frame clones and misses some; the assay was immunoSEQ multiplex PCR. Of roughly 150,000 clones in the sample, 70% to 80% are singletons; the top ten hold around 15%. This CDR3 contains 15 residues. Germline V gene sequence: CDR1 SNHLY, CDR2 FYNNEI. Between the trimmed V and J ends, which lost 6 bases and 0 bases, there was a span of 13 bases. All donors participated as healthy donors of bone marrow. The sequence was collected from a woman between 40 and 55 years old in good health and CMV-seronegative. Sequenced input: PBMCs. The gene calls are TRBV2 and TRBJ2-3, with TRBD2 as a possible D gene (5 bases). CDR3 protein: CASRGSWVSTDTQYF. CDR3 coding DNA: TGTGCCAGCAGAGGGAGTTGGGTGAGCACAGATACGCAGTATTTT.